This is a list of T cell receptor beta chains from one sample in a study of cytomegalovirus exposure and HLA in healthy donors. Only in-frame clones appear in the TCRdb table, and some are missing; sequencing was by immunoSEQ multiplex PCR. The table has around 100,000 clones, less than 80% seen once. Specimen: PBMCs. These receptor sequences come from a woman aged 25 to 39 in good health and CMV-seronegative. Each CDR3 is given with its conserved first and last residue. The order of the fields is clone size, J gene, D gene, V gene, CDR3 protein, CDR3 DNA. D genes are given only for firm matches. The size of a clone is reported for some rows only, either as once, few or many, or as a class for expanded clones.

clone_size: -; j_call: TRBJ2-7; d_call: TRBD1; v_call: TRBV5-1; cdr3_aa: CASSSAGGIYEQYF; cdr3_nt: TGCGCCAGCAGCTCGGCAGGGGGAATCTACGAGCAGTACTTC
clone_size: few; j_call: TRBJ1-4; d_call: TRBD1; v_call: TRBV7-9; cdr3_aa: CASSLQGAREKLFF; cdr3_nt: TGTGCCAGCAGCTTACAGGGGGCACGGGAAAAACTGTTTTTT
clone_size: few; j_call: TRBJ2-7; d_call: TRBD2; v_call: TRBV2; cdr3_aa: CASSVVLAGGREQYF; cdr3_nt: TGTGCCAGCAGTGTAGTACTAGCGGGAGGTCGGGAGCAGTACTTC
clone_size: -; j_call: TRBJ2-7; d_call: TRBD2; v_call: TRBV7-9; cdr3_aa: CASSLGGASGSPPSYEQYF; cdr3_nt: TGTGCCAGCAGCTTAGGGGGGGCTAGCGGGAGTCCCCCCTCCTACGAGCAGTACTTC
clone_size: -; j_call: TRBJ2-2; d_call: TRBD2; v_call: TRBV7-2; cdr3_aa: CASSLQAGNTGELFF; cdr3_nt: TGTGCCAGCAGCTTACAAGCGGGAAACACCGGGGAGCTGTTTTTT
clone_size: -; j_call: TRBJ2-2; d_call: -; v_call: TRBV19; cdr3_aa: CASTTGLKDTGELFF; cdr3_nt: TGTGCCAGTACCACAGGATTAAAGGACACCGGGGAGCTGTTTTTT
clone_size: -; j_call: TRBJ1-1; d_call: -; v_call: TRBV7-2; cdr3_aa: CASSLLGSTEAFF; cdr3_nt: TGTGCCAGCAGCTTACTCGGGAGCACTGAAGCTTTCTTT
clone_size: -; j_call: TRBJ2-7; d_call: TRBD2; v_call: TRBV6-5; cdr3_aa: CASSYSVSGRAYEQYF; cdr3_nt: TGTGCCAGCAGTTACTCGGTCAGCGGGAGGGCCTACGAGCAGTACTTC
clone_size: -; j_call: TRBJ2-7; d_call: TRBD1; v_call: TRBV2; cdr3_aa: CASSQGVGEQYF; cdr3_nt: TGTGCCAGCAGTCAGGGGGTGGGGGAGCAGTACTTC
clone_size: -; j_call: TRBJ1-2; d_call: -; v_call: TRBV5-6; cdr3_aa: CASSLGGANGYTF; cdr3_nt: TGTGCCAGCAGCTTAGGGGGGGCCAATGGCTACACCTTC
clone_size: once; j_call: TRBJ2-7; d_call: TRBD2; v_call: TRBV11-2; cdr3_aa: CASSSTLAGAASGAYEQYF; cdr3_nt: TGTGCCAGCAGCTCGACCCTAGCGGGAGCCGCCTCCGGAGCTTACGAGCAGTACTTC
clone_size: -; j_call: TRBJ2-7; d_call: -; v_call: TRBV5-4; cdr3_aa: CASSLLDEQYF; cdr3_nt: TGTGCCAGCAGCCTACTAGACGAGCAGTACTTC
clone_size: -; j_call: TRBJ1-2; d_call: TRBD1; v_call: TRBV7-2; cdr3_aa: CASSLDAPGGYGYTF; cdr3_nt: TGTGCCAGCAGCTTAGACGCGCCAGGGGGCTATGGCTACACCTTC
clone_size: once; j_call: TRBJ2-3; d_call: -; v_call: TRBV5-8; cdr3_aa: CASSPPRGSTDTQYF; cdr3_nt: TGTGCCAGCAGCCCCCCCCGGGGAAGCACAGATACGCAGTATTTT
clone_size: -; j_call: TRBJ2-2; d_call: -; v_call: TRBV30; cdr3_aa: CAWSVRSANTGELFF; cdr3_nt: TGTGCCTGGAGTGTACGGAGCGCGAACACCGGGGAGCTGTTTTTT
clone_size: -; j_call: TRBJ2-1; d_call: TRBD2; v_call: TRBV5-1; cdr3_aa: CASSLGGRELTVNEQFF; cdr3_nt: TGCGCCAGCAGCTTGGGAGGGCGGGAGTTAACGGTGAATGAGCAGTTCTTC
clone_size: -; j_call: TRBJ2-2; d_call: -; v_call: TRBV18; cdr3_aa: CASSPRQPTNTGELFF; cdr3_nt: TGTGCCAGCTCACCTAGACAGCCTACCAACACCGGGGAGCTGTTTTTT
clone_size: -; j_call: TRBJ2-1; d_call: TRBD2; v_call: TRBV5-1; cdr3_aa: CASSLTSVLDEQFF; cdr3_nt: TGCGCCAGCAGCTTGACTAGCGTTTTGGATGAGCAGTTCTTC
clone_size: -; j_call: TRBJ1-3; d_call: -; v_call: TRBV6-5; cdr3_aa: CASSYSGASGNTIYF; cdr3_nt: TGTGCCAGCAGTTACTCGGGGGCGTCGGGAAACACCATATATTTT
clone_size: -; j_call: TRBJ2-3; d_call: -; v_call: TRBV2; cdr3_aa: CASSGRVGTDTQYF; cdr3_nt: TGTGCCAGCAGTGGCAGGGTTGGCACAGATACGCAGTATTTT
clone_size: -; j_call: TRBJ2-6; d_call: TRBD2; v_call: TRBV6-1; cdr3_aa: CASSEGTSGSSGANVLTF; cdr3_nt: TGTGCCAGCAGTGAAGGGACTAGCGGCAGCTCTGGGGCCAACGTCCTGACTTTC
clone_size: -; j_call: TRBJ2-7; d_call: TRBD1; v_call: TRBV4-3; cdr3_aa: CASSQELDRAYEQYF; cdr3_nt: TGCGCCAGCAGCCAAGAGCTGGACAGGGCCTACGAGCAGTACTTC
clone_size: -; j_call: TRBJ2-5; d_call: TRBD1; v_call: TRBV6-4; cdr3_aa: CASSDGQGAQETQYF; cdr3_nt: TGTGCCAGCAGTGACGGTCAGGGGGCCCAAGAGACCCAGTACTTC
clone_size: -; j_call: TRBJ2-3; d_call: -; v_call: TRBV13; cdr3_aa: CASSLTVTDTQYF; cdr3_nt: TGTGCCAGCAGCTTGACTGTCACAGATACGCAGTATTTT
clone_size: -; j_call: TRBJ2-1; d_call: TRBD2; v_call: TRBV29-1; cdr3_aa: CSATLAGDYNEQFF; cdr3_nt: TGCAGCGCGACTCTAGCGGGAGATTACAATGAGCAGTTCTTC
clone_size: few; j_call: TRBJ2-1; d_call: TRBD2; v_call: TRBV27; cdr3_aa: CASRPGTSLRSYNEQFF; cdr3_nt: TGTGCCAGCAGGCCCGGGACTAGCCTTCGCTCCTACAATGAGCAGTTCTTC
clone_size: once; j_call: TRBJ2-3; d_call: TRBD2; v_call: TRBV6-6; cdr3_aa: CATQGTSGKFTDTQYF; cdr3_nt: TGTGCCACCCAGGGGACTAGCGGGAAATTCACAGATACGCAGTATTTT
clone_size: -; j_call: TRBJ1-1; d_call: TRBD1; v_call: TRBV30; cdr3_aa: CAWDPRTGMNTEAFF; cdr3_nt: TGTGCCTGGGATCCCCGGACAGGAATGAACACTGAAGCTTTCTTT
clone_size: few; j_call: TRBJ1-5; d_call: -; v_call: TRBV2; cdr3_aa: CASSRAGVGNQPQHF; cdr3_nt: TGTGCCAGCTCCCGAGCGGGGGTTGGCAATCAGCCCCAGCATTTT
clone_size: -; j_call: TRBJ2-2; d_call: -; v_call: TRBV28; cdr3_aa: CASSLGFIGRENTGELFF; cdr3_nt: TGTGCCAGCAGTTTAGGATTTATTGGGCGGGAGAACACCGGGGAGCTGTTTTTT
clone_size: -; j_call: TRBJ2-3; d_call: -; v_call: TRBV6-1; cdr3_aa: CASRGPSTDTQYF; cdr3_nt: TGTGCCAGCAGGGGGCCGAGCACAGATACGCAGTATTTT
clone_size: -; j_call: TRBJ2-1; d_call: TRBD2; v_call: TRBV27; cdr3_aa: CASSWAASGIYNEQFF; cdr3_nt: TGTGCCAGCAGTTGGGCTGCTAGCGGGATCTACAATGAGCAGTTCTTC
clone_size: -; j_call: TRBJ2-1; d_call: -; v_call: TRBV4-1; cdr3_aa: CASSPQRLSSYNEQFF; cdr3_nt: TGCGCCAGCAGCCCCCAACGACTGAGCTCCTACAATGAGCAGTTCTTC
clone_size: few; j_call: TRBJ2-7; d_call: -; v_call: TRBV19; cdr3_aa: CASSGLAPTYEQYF; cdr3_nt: TGTGCCAGTAGTGGTTTAGCGCCAACCTACGAGCAGTACTTC
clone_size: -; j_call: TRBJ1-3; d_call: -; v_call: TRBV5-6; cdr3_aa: CASSFFRDFSGNTIYF; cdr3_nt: TGTGCCAGCAGCTTCTTTAGGGACTTCTCTGGAAACACCATATATTTT
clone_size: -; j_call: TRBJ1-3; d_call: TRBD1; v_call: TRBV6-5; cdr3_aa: CASSSPGQRINTIYF; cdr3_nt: TGTGCCAGCAGTAGCCCGGGACAGAGAATAAACACCATATATTTT
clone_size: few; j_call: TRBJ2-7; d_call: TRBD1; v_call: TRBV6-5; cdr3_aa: CASRKTGGHEQYF; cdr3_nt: TGTGCCAGCAGGAAGACAGGGGGCCACGAGCAGTACTTC
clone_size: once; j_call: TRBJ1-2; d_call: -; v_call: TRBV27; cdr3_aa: CASSAPGKGYGYTF; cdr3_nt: TGTGCCAGCAGTGCCCCAGGGAAAGGCTATGGCTACACCTTC
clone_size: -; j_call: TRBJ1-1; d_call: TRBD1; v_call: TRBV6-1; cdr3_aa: CASSETGQGSAEAFF; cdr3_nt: TGTGCCAGCAGTGAAACGGGACAGGGTAGCGCTGAAGCTTTCTTT
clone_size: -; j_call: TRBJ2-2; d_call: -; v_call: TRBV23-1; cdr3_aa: CASSHSATGNANTGELFF; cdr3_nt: TGCGCCAGCAGTCATTCCGCGACAGGAAACGCGAACACCGGGGAGCTGTTTTTT
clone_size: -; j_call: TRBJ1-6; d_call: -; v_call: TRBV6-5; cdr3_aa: CASSPHRGSPLHF; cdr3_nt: TGTGCCAGCAGCCCTCATCGGGGTTCACCCCTCCACTTT
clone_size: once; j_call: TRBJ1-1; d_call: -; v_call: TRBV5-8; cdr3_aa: CASSRLGSEAFF; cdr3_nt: TGTGCCAGCAGCCGCCTCGGGTCTGAAGCTTTCTTT
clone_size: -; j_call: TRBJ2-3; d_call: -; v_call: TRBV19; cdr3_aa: CASNNSPTDTQYF; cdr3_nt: TGTGCCAGTAATAACTCACCCACAGATACGCAGTATTTT
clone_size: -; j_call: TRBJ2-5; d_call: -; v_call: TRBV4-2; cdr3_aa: CASSQASSGETQYF; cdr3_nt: TGTGCCAGCAGCCAGGCTTCAAGCGGGGAGACCCAGTACTTC
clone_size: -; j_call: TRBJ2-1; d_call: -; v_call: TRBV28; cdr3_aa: CASRVGNEQFF; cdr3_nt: TGTGCCAGCAGGGTCGGCAATGAGCAGTTCTTC
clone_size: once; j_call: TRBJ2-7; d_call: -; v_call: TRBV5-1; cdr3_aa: CASSFQGSEEQYF; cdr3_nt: TGCGCCAGCAGCTTCCAGGGCTCGGAAGAGCAGTACTTC
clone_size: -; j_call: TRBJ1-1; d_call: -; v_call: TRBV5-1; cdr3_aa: CASSAGGTEAFF; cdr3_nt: TGCGCCAGCAGTGCGGGTGGCACTGAAGCTTTCTTT
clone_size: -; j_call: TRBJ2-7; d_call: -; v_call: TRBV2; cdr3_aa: CASRGGQFYEQYF; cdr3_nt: TGTGCCAGCAGGGGGGGACAGTTTTACGAGCAGTACTTC
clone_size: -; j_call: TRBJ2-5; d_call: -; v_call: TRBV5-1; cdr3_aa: CASSLGPTGPQETQYF; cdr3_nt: TGCGCCAGCAGCTTGGGTCCGACAGGTCCACAAGAGACCCAGTACTTC
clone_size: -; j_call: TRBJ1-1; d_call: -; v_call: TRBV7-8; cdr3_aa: CASREGNTEAFF; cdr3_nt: TGTGCCAGCAGGGAGGGGAACACTGAAGCTTTCTTT
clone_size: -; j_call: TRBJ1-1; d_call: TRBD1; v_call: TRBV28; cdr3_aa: CASSLGQGANTEAFF; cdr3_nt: TGTGCCAGCAGTTTAGGGCAGGGGGCGAACACTGAAGCTTTCTTT
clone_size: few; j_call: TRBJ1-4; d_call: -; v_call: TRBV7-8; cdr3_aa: CASSASLSTGKRNEKLFF; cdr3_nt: TGTGCCAGCAGCGCGTCCCTCTCTACAGGCAAAAGAAATGAAAAACTGTTTTTT
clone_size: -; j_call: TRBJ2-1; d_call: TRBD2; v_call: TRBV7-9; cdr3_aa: CASSSILAGDNEQFF; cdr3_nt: TGTGCCAGCAGTTCAATTCTTGCGGGGGACAATGAGCAGTTCTTC